This T cell receptor beta chain emerged from a study of blood T cell repertoires in COVID-19. The wider study: Spain, Italy and the United States supplied samples that represented acute and convalescent COVID-19. Sources were T cells, B-cell-depleted T cells, or PBMCs; the material itself was cDNA or gDNA.

Germline-derived CDR1 and CDR2 are MNHEY and SVGAGI. This CDR3 contains 15 residues. The V end lost 4 bases, the J end lost 4 bases, and 14 bases lay between the germline ends. As originally analysed: Scientists estimated how many nucleated cells there were by amplifying reference gene primers. Clones were sequenced by immunoSEQ multiplex PCR, and TCRdb holds only the in-frame ones, with some missing. The V and J calls and clone size come from that table; D and trimming were worked out from the DNA. The sample holds about 220,000 clones; 75% to 90% are singletons and the top ten take roughly 0.7%. The sequenced sample consisted of peripheral blood. This receptor was identified in a man aged 35 to 55 with acute or convalescent COVID-19. The V gene is TRBV6-5, the J gene TRBJ1-3; D is unclear. The CDR3 is CASSLAGGTGNTIYF. The DNA of the CDR3 is TGTGCCAGCAGTTTGGCCGGCGGCACGGGAAACACCATATATTTT.